This entry describes one TCR beta chain. This record belongs to a study of blood T cell repertoires in COVID-19. Looking at the study overall: Acute and convalescent COVID-19 specimens originated in the United States, Italy and Spain.

Method: immunoSEQ multiplex PCR; TCRdb's copy keeps in-frame clones and lacks some. The sample records fewer than 350,000 clones, around 85% being singletons. Participants, about 18 to 90 years old, spanned around 25 US areas. Researchers sorted participants into cohorts using their self-reported clinical history. The sequence derives from a woman in her 30s who had been exposed to COVID-19. Specimen: PBMCs or T cells enriched from blood (not recorded which).

CDR3 protein: CASSVYRAQENTEAFF. CDR3 bases: TGTGCCAGCAGTGTTTACAGGGCGCAGGAGAACACTGAAGCTTTCTTT. This chain uses TRBV2 with TRBJ1-1; TRBD1 is a possible D gene (6 bases). There are 16 residues in the CDR3. V lost 4 bases, J lost 1 base, and 16 bases lay in between. Germline V gene sequence: CDR1 SNHLY, CDR2 FYNNEI.